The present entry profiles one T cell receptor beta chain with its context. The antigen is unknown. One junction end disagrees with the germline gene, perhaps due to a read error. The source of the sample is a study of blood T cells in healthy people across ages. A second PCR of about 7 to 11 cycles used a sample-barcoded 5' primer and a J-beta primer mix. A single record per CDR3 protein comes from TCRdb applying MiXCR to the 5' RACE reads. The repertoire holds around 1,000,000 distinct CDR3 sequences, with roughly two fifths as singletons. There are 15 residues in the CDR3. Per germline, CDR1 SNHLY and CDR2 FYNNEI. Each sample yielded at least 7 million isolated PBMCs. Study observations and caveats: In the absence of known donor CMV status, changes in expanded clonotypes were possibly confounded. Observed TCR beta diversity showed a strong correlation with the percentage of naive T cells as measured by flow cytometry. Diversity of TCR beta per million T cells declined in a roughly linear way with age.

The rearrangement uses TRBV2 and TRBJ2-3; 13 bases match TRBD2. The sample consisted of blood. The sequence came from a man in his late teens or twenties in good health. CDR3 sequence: CASSEGLAGVDTQYF. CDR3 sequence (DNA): TGTGCCAGCAGCGAAGGACTAGCGGGGGTGGATACGCAGTATTTT.